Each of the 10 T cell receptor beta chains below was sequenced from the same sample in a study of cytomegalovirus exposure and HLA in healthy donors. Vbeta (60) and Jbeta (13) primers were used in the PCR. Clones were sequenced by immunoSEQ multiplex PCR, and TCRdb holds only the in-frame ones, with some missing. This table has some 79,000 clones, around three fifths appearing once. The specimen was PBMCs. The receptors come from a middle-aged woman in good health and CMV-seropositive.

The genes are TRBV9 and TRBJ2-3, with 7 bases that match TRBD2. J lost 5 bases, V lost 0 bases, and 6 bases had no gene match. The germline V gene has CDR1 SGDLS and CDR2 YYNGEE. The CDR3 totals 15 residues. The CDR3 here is CASSVAAGELDTQYF. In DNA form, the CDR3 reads TGTGCCAGCAGCGTAGCTGCGGGAGAGTTAGATACGCAGTATTTT.

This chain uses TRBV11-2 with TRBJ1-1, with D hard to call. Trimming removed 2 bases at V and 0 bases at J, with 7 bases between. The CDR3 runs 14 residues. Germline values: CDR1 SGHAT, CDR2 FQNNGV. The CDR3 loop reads CASSLSRVNTEAFF. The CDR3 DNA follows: TGTGCCAGCAGCTTAAGTCGGGTGAACACTGAAGCTTTCTTT. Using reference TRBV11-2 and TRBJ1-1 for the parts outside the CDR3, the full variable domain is EAGVAQSPRYKIIEKRQSVAFWCNPISGHATLYWYQQILGQGPKLLIQFQNNGVVDDSQLPKDRFSAERLKGVDSTLKIQPAKLEDSAVYLCASSLSRVNTEAFFGQGTRLTVV.

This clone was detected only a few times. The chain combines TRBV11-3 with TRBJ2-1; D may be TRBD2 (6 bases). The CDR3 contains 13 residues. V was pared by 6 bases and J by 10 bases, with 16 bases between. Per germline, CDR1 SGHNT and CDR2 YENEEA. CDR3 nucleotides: TGTGCCAGCAGTCACCGGGACTCCGGAGAGCAGTTCTTC. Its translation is CASSHRDSGEQFF.

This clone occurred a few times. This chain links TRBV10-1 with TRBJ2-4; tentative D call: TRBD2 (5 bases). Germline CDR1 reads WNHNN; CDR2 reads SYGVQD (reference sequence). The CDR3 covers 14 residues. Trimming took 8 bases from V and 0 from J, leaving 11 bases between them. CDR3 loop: CASPGLSAKNIQYF. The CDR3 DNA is TGCGCCAGCCCCGGACTGTCAGCCAAAAACATTCAGTACTTC.

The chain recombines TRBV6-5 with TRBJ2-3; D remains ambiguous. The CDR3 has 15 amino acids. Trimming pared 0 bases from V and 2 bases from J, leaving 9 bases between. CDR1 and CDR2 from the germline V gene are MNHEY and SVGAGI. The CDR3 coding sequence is TGTGCCAGCAGTTACTCTGGAGTGTTCACAGATACGCAGTATTTT. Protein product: CASSYSGVFTDTQYF.

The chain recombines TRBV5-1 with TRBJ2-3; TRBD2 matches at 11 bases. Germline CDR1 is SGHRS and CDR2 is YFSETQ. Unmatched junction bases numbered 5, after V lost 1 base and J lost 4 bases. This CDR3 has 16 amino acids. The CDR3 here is CASSLTSGSFADTQYF. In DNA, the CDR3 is TGCGCCAGCAGCTTGACTAGCGGGAGTTTTGCAGATACGCAGTATTTT.

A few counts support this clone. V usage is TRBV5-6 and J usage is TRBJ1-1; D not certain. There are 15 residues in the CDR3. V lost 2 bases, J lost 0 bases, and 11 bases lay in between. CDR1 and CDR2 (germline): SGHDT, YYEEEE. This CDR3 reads CASSFTGVVNTEAFF. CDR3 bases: TGTGCCAGCAGCTTTACCGGGGTCGTGAACACTGAAGCTTTCTTT.

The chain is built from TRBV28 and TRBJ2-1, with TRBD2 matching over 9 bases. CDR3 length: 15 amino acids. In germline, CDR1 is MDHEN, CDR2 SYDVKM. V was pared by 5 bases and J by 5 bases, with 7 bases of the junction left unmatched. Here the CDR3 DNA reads TGTGCCAGCAGTCAAATAGCGGGAGCGAACAATGAGCAGTTCTTC. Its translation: CASSQIAGANNEQFF.

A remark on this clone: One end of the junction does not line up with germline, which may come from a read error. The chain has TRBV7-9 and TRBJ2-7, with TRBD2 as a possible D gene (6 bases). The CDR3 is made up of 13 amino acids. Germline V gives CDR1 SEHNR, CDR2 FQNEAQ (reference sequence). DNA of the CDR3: TGTTCCAGCAGCTGGAGCACTAGCAACGAGCAGTACTTC. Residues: CSSSWSTSNEQYF. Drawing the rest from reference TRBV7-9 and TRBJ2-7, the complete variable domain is DTGVSQNPRHKITKRGQNVTFRCDPISEHNRLYWYRQTLGQGPEFLTYFQNEAQLEKSRLLSDRFSAERPKGSFSTLEIQRTEQGDSAMYLCSSSWSTSNEQYFGPGTRLTVT.

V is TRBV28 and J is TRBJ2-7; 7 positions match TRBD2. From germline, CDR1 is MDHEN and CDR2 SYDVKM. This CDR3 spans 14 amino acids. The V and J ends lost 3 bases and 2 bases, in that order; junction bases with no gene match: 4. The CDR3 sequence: CASSFPAGPYEQYF. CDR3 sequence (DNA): TGTGCCAGCAGTTTCCCAGCGGGACCCTACGAGCAGTACTTC.